Shown below are 20 T cell receptor beta chains from a single sample sequenced in a study of cytotoxic CD8 clonotypes in ibrutinib-treated CLL. Sequenced by immunoSEQ multiplex PCR; TCRdb stores in-frame clones only, minus some. The table has approximately 12,000 clones, 62% seen once. The material was PBMCs, obtained before ibrutinib treatment. These receptors were obtained from a human donor with chronic lymphocytic leukemia.

This clone came up a few times. The genes are TRBV30 and TRBJ1-3; weak D call: TRBD1 (6 bases). The V gene's germline CDR1 is GTSNPN and CDR2 SVGIG (reference sequence). The V end was cut by 1 base, the J end by 4 bases, with 8 bases between. The CDR3 spans 13 residues. CDR3: CAWSGDTGNTIYF. CDR3 sequence (DNA): TGTGCCTGGAGTGGGGACACAGGAAACACCATATATTTT.

The J gene is TRBJ2-1, the V gene TRBV18; the D gene is possibly TRBD2 (5 bases). The CDR3 sequence is 13 residues long. V was cut by 3 bases and J by 10 bases, with 13 bases left in between. Germline loops: CDR1 KGHSH, CDR2 LQKENI. The CDR3 region is CASSPGAGREQFF. DNA of the CDR3: TGTGCCAGCTCACCGGGTGCGGGCCGAGAGCAGTTCTTC.

The rearrangement joins TRBV29-1 to TRBJ1-4; D remains ambiguous. The V end was cut by 6 bases, the J end by 1 base, with 12 bases between. Germline V gene data show CDR1 as SQVTM and CDR2 as ANQGSEA. This CDR3 is built from 14 residues. DNA of the CDR3: TGCAGCGTCCCGGCCGTGGGAACTAATGAAAAACTGTTTTTT. It codes for CSVPAVGTNEKLFF.

The rearrangement uses TRBV28 and TRBJ2-1; no reliable D call. This CDR3 is 11 amino acids long. Trimming cost V 4 bases and J 15 bases, with 13 bases left between them. Per germline, CDR1 MDHEN and CDR2 SYDVKM. The CDR3 coding sequence is TGTGCCAGCAGTTCATCCATGTCTATGTTCTTC. It is translated as CASSSSMSMFF.

This clone was recorded once. This chain uses TRBV6-5 with TRBJ2-2; TRBD2 might be the D (6 bases). Trimming shortened V by 4 bases and J by 4 bases, and 13 bases separated the two germline ends. Germline values: CDR1 MNHEY, CDR2 SVGAGI. This CDR3 has 15 amino acids. DNA of the CDR3: TGTGCCAGCAGTTTATTATGGGGGGTCACCGGGGAGCTGTTTTTT. Translating it yields CASSLLWGVTGELFF.

This chain links TRBV7-9 with TRBJ1-2, with D unresolved. The V end lost 8 bases, the J end lost 0 bases, and 13 bases lay between the germline ends. The CDR3 runs 14 residues. Germline V lookup: CDR1 SEHNR, CDR2 FQNEAQ (reference sequence). The CDR3 coding sequence is TGTGCCAGCGCCCTCGGGGAGTCTAACTATGGCTACACCTTC. It codes for CASALGESNYGYTF.

The V call is TRBV2, the J call TRBJ1-2, with no clear D. This CDR3 contains 14 residues. Germline V lookup: CDR1 SNHLY, CDR2 FYNNEI. Trimming took off 6 bases at V and 9 bases at J, with 20 bases between the two ends. CDR3 amino acids: CASRRNVGPMSYTF. In DNA, the CDR3 is TGTGCCAGCAGACGGAATGTTGGGCCCATGAGCTACACCTTC.

The genes are TRBV9 and TRBJ2-2; D remains unclear. Germline V CDR1 and CDR2: SGDLS, YYNGEE. This CDR3 contains 15 residues. The V end was cut by 0 bases, the J end by 4 bases, with 10 bases between. The CDR3 DNA reads TGTGCCAGCAGCGTAGAAAGGGTCGGCACCGGGGAGCTGTTTTTT. This sequence encodes CASSVERVGTGELFF.

The gene calls are TRBV30 and TRBJ2-3; D may correspond to TRBD1 or TRBD2 (5 bases each). V was pared by 3 bases and J by 1 base, with 17 bases between. The germline V gene has CDR1 GTSNPN and CDR2 SVGIG (reference sequence). The CDR3 is made up of 16 amino acids. The CDR3 DNA is TGTGCCTGGAGCTCCGGGGCAGGCATTGGCACAGATACGCAGTATTTT. Translating it yields CAWSSGAGIGTDTQYF. Based on the CDR3 plus reference TRBV30 and TRBJ2-3, the full variable domain is SQTIHQWPATLVQPVGSPLSLECTVEGTSNPNLYWYRQAAGRGLQLLFYSVGIGQISSEVPQNLSASRPQDRQFILSSKKLLLSDSGFYLCAWSSGAGIGTDTQYFGPGTRLTVL.

J is TRBJ2-2 and V is TRBV18, with 10 bases matching TRBD1. V trimming: 5 bases; J trimming: 5 bases; junction bases outside the gene matches: 8. The CDR3 is 16 amino acids. Germline lookup yields CDR1 KGHSH and CDR2 LQKENI. The CDR3 spells CASSSTGQGGTGELFF. DNA of the CDR3: TGTGCCAGCTCATCCACCGGACAGGGGGGAACCGGGGAGCTGTTTTTT.

V gene TRBV5-6 combines with J gene TRBJ2-6; D is unresolved. V gave up 4 bases and J gave up 0 bases, with 2 bases separating them. This CDR3 is 13 amino acids long. Germline loops: CDR1 SGHDT, CDR2 YYEEEE. The CDR3 DNA is TGTGCCAGCAGCCGCTCTGGGGCCAACGTCCTGACTTTC. It codes for CASSRSGANVLTF.

This clone rates as medium-sized. The chain uses TRBV27 and TRBJ2-1; 7 bases map to TRBD2. Per germline, CDR1 MNHEY and CDR2 SMNVEV (reference sequence). The CDR3 contains 18 residues. Trimming removed 5 bases from V and 8 bases from J; junction bases left unmatched: 21. This CDR3 is CASSPPGPQGSGVDEQFF. The CDR3 coding sequence is TGTGCCAGCAGTCCCCCCGGCCCCCAGGGCAGCGGGGTGGATGAGCAGTTCTTC.

The table lists this clone with a few counts. The V and J genes are TRBV10-1 and TRBJ1-1, with a possible D match to TRBD1 (5 bases). Germline lookup yields CDR1 WNHNN and CDR2 SYGVQD (reference sequence). Trimming took 0 bases from V and 11 from J, leaving 10 bases between them. The CDR3 is 12 residues long. CDR3 protein: CASSESRGRAFF. In nucleotides, the CDR3 is TGCGCCAGCAGTGAGTCGAGGGGTCGCGCTTTCTTT.

The V gene is TRBV19, the J gene TRBJ2-3, with D perhaps assigned TRBD1 or TRBD2 (6 bases each). Germline lookup yields CDR1 LNHDA and CDR2 SQIVND (reference sequence). This CDR3 region has 17 residues. V lost 5 bases and J lost 0, with 18 bases in between. This CDR3 reads CASSAGHPGLSTDTQYF. DNA for the CDR3: TGTGCCAGTAGTGCGGGACACCCTGGCTTGAGCACAGATACGCAGTATTTT.

The chain recombines TRBV2 with TRBJ2-7, with a possible D match to TRBD2 (6 bases). The CDR3 is 14 amino acids. Germline-derived CDR1 and CDR2 are SNHLY and FYNNEI. Trimming left V 10 bases short and J 7 bases short, with 23 bases between. This CDR3 reads CATLTGTPRGEQYF. In DNA form, the CDR3 reads TGTGCCACCTTAACCGGGACCCCACGGGGGGAGCAGTACTTC.

This clone was detected a few times. This rearrangement joins TRBV29-1 to TRBJ1-2; D unresolved. The CDR3 totals 11 residues. From germline, CDR1 is SQVTM and CDR2 ANQGSEA. The V and J ends lost 6 bases and 4 bases respectively, with 9 bases between them. The CDR3 loop is CSVARSYGYTF. The CDR3 DNA is TGCAGCGTCGCCCGTTCCTATGGCTACACCTTC.

This clone has more than one count but fewer than ten. The rearrangement joins TRBV2 to TRBJ1-6; tentatively, D is TRBD1 (5 bases). V was pared by 1 base and J by 14 bases, with 6 bases between. Germline lookup yields CDR1 SNHLY and CDR2 FYNNEI. This CDR3 spans 11 amino acids. CDR3 nucleotides: TGTGCCAGCAGTGAAGAAGGGGCCCTCCACTTT. This encodes CASSEEGALHF.

The V gene is TRBV5-1, the J gene TRBJ1-2; no definite D call. CDR3 size: 15 residues. Germline values: CDR1 SGHRS, CDR2 YFSETQ. Trimming left V 0 bases short and J 3 bases short, with 12 bases between. In DNA, the CDR3 is TGCGCCAGCAGCTTGGGTCCCAGGAGAGACTATGGCTACACCTTC. Translated: CASSLGPRRDYGYTF.

This chain connects TRBV7-9 to TRBJ2-3; tentatively, D is TRBD2 (6 bases). Germline V gene lookup returns CDR1 SEHNR and CDR2 FQNEAQ (reference sequence). This CDR3 is 18 amino acids long. V was shortened by 5 bases and J by 0 bases, with 21 bases between the two germline ends. CDR3 DNA sequence: TGTGCCAGCAGCGCCTCCTGGGCAGCGGGCTCTAGCACAGATACGCAGTATTTT. Its translation: CASSASWAAGSSTDTQYF.

In DNA form, the CDR3 reads TGTGCCAGCAGCCAACCCCCTACTGAAGCTTTCTTT. This gives the protein CASSQPPTEAFF. V and J are TRBV28 and TRBJ1-1; the D is unclear. V lost 6 bases, J lost 5 bases, and 10 bases lay in between. CDR3 length: 12 amino acids. CDR1 is MDHEN and CDR2 is SYDVKM in the germline V gene.